This T cell receptor beta chain was sequenced for a study of chemoradiotherapy in HPV16-positive cancers. This CDR3 region has 15 residues. Germline assignment: CDR1 MNHEY and CDR2 SMNVEV (reference sequence). Between the trimmed V and J ends, which lost 4 bases and 0 bases, there was a span of 13 bases. TCRdb's copy holds only in-frame clones and misses some; the assay was immunoSEQ multiplex PCR. The sample yields roughly 20,000 clones, roughly 80% seen once. This chain joins TRBV27 and TRBJ2-7; a weak D match, TRBD1 (6 bases). The source is a human donor with HPV-associated anogenital cancer. Source: blood, taken from a patient who underwent chemoradiotherapy. CDR3 in amino acids: CASSSGQLSSYEQYF. The CDR3 coding sequence is TGTGCCAGCAGTTCCGGACAGCTGAGCTCCTACGAGCAGTACTTC.